The present entry profiles one T cell receptor beta chain with its context. Its antigen remains unidentified. The data were taken from a study of T-cell reconstitution after alpha-beta-depleted transplantation in children. Notes on the study in general: Expanded graft clones numbering several hundred reportedly gave rise to alpha-beta T cells about two months after transplant.

CDR3 size: 15 residues. Germline loops: CDR1 MGHRA, CDR2 YSYEKL. Deletions cut 1 base from V and 3 bases from J, with 12 bases between. For TCRbeta, the library was prepared with unique molecular identifiers. TCRdb reprocessed the PCR reads with MiXCR, giving one entry per CDR3 protein. In the table there are 700,000 to 950,000 distinct CDR3 sequences, roughly 15% of which are singletons. The V and J genes are TRBV4-1 and TRBJ2-5; D possibly corresponds to TRBD2 (6 bases). The starting material was PBMCs, mostly from graft donor cells, obtained 360 days after TCRalphabeta/CD19-depleted stem cell transplant. The sequence derives from a male patient aged 10-17 years who had a stem cell transplant for acute lymphoblastic leukemia, so the T cells may come from the graft donor. Here the CDR3 reads CASSQGPGRKETQYF. The CDR3 DNA sequence: TGCGCCAGCAGCCAAGGTCCCGGGAGAAAAGAGACCCAGTACTTC.